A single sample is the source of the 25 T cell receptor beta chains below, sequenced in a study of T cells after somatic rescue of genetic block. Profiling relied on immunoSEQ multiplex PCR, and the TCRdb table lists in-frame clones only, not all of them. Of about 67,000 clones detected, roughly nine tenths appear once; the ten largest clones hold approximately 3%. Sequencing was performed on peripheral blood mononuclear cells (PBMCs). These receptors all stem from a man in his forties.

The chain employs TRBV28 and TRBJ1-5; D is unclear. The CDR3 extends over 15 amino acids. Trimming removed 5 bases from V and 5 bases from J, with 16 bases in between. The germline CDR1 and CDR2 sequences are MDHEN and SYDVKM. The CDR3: CASSPPTDGHQPQHF. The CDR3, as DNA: TGTGCCAGCAGTCCACCCACGGACGGTCATCAGCCCCAGCATTTT.

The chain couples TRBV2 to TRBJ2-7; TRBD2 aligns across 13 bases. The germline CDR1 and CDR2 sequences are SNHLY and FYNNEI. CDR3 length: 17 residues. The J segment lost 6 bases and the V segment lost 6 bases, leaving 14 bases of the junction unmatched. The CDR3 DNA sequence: TGTGCCAGCAGAGTAAGGATAGGACTAGCGGGAGCCTCCGAGCAGTACTTC. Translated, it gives CASRVRIGLAGASEQYF.

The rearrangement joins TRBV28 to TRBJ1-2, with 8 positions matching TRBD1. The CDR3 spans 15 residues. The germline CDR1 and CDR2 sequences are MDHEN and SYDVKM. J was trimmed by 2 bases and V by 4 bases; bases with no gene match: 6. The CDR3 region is CASSYPGGYNYGYTF. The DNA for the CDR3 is TGTGCCAGCAGTTACCCAGGGGGCTACAACTATGGCTACACCTTC.

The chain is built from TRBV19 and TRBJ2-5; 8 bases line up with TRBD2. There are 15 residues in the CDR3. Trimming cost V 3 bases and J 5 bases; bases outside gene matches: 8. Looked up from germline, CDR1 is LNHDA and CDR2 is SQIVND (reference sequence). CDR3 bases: TGTGCCAGTAGTATGGGGCCAGGCGGGAGGGAGACCCAGTACTTC. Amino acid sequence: CASSMGPGGRETQYF.

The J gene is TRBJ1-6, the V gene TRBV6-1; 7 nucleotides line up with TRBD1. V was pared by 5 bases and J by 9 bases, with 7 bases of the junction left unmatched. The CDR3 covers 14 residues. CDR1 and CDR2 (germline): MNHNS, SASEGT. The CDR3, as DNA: TGTGCCAGCAGTAATTCAGGGGGGAGTTCACCCCTCCACTTT. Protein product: CASSNSGGSSPLHF.

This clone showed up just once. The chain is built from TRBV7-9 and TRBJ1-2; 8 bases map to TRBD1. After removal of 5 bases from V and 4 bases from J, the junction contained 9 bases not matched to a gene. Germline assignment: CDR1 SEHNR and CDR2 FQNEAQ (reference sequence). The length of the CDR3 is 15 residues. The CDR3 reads CASSAGGQGAYGYTF. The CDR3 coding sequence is TGTGCCAGCAGCGCAGGCGGGCAGGGGGCCTATGGCTACACCTTC. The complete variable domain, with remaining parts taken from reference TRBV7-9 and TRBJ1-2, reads DTGVSQNPRHKITKRGQNVTFRCDPISEHNRLYWYRQTLGQGPEFLTYFQNEAQLEKSRLLSDRFSAERPKGSFSTLEIQRTEQGDSAMYLCASSAGGQGAYGYTFGSGTRLTVV.

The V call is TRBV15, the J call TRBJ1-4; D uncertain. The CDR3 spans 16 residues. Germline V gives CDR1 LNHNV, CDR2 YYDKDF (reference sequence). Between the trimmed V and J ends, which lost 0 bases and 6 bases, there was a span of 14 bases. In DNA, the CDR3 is TGTGCCACCAGCAGAGAGGGAAGGGCTATGGATGAAAAACTGTTTTTT. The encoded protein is CATSREGRAMDEKLFF.

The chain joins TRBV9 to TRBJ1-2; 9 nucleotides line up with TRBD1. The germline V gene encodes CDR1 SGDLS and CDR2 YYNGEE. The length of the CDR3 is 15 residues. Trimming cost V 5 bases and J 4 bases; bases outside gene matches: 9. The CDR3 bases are TGTGCCAGCAGGCCGGGACAGGGATTGAGCTATGGCTACACCTTC. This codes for CASRPGQGLSYGYTF.

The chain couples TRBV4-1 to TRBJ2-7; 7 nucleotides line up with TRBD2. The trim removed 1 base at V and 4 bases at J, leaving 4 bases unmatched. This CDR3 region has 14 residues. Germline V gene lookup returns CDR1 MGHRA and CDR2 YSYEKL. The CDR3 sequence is CASSQAGGSYEQYF. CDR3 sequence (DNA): TGCGCCAGCAGCCAAGCGGGGGGAAGTTACGAGCAGTACTTC.

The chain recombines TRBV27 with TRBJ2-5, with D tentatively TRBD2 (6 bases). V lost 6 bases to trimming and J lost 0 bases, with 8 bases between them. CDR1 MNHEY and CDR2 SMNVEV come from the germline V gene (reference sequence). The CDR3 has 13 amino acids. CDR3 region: CASSRDYQETQYF. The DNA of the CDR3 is TGTGCCAGCAGCCGGGACTACCAAGAGACCCAGTACTTC.

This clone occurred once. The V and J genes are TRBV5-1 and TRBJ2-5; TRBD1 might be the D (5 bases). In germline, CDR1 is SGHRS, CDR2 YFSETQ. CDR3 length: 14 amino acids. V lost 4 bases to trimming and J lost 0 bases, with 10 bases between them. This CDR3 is CASSLTAYQETQYF. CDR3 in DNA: TGCGCCAGCAGCCTGACAGCGTACCAAGAGACCCAGTACTTC.

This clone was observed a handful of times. The chain's CDR3 is CASSALVMNTEAFF. The CDR3 DNA sequence: TGTGCCAGCTCAGCTCTAGTTATGAACACTGAAGCTTTCTTT. V gene TRBV18 combines with J gene TRBJ1-1; D is undetermined. The ends were cut back, 5 bases at V and 0 bases at J, with 10 bases in the middle. Per germline, CDR1 KGHSH and CDR2 LQKENI. The CDR3 sequence is 14 residues long. Looking up the rest from reference TRBV18 and TRBJ1-1 gives the full variable domain: NAGVMQNPRHLVRRRGQEARLRCSPMKGHSHVYWYRQLPEEGLKFMVYLQKENIIDESGMPKERFSAEFPKEGPSILRIQQVVRGDSAAYFCASSALVMNTEAFFGQGTRLTVV.

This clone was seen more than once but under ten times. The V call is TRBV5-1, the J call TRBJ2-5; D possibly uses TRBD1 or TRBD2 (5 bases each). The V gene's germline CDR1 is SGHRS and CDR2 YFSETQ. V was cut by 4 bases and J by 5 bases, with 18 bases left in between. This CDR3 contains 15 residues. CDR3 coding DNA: TGCGCCAGCAGCCTCCTTATTGGGACCCGGGAGACCCAGTACTTC. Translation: CASSLLIGTRETQYF.

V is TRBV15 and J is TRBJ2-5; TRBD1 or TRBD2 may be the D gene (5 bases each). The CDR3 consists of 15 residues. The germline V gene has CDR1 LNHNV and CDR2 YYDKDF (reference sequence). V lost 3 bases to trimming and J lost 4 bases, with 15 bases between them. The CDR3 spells CATSSYQGAGETQYF. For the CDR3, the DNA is TGTGCCACCAGCAGTTACCAGGGAGCCGGAGAGACCCAGTACTTC.

The CDR3 bases are TGTGCCAGCAGTTTCTGGACAGGGAACCTCTACGAGCAGTACTTC. Amino acid sequence: CASSFWTGNLYEQYF. The chain couples TRBV27 to TRBJ2-7, with 8 bases identical to TRBD1. This CDR3 comprises 15 residues. Germline trimming cut 3 bases from V and 3 bases from J; bases unmatched to any gene: 7. The V gene's germline CDR1 is MNHEY and CDR2 SMNVEV (reference sequence).

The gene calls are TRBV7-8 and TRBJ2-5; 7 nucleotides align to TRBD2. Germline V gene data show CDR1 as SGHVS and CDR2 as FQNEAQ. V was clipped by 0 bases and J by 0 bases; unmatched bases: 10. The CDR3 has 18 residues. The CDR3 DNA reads TGTGCCAGCAGCTTAGCGTCCGGCGGGAGCGCCAACCAAGAGACCCAGTACTTC. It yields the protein CASSLASGGSANQETQYF.

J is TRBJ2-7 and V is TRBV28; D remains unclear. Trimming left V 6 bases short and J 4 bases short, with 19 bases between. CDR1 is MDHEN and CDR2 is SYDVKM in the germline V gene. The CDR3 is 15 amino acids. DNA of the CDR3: TGTGCCAGCAGCGGACGCCACGAGCCTTGGTACGAGCAGTACTTC. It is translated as CASSGRHEPWYEQYF.

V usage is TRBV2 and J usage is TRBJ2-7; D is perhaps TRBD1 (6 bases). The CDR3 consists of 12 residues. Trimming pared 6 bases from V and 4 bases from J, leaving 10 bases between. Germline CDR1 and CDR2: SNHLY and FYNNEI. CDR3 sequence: CASSKQGYEQYF. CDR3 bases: TGTGCCAGCAGCAAACAGGGTTACGAGCAGTACTTC.

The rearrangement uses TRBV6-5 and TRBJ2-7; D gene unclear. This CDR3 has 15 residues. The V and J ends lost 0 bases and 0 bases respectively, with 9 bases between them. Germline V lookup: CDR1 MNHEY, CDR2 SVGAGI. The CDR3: CASSYSSSYSYEQYF. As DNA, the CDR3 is TGTGCCAGCAGTTACTCATCAAGTTACTCCTACGAGCAGTACTTC.

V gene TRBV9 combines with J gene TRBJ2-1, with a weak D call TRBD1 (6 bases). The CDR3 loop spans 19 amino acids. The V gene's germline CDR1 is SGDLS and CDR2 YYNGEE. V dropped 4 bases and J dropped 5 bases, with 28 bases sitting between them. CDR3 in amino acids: CASSPQAGTILIRNNEQFF. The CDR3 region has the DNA TGTGCCAGCAGCCCTCAAGCCGGGACAATCCTGATCCGAAACAATGAGCAGTTCTTC. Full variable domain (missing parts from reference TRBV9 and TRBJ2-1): DSGVTQTPKHLITATGQRVTLRCSPRSGDLSVYWYQQSLDQGLQFLIQYYNGEERAKGNILERFSAQQFPDLHSELNLSSLELGDSALYFCASSPQAGTILIRNNEQFFGPGTRLTVL.

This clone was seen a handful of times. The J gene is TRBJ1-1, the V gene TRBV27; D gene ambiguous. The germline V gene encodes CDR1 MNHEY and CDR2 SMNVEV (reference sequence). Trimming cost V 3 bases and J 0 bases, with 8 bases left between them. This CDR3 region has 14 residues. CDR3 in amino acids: CASSFSDMNTEAFF. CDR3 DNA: TGTGCCAGCAGTTTCTCCGACATGAACACTGAAGCTTTCTTT.

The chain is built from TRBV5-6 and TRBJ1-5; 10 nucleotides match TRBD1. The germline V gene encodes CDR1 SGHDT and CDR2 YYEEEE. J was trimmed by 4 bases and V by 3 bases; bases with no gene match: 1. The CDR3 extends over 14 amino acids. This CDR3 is CASSSGQGNQPQHF. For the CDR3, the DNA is TGTGCCAGCAGCTCGGGACAGGGGAATCAGCCCCAGCATTTT.

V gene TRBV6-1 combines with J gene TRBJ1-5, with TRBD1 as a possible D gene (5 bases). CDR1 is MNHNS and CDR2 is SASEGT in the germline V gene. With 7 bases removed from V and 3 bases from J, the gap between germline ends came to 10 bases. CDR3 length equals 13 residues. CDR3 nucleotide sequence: TGTGCCAGCAAGCGGGGGGACAATCAGCCCCAGCATTTT. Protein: CASKRGDNQPQHF.

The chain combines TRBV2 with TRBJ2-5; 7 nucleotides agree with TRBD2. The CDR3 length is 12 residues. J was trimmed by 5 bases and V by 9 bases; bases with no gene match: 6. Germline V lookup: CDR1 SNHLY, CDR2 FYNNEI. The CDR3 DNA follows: TGTGCCAGTTGGGGGGGGAGGGAGACCCAGTACTTC. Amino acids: CASWGGRETQYF.

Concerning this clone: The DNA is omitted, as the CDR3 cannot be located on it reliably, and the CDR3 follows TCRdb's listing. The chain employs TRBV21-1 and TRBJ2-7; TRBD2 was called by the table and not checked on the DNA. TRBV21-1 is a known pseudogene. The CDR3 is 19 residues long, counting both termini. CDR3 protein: CASSPQLIPWVAGGNEQYF.